The clone carrying this T cell receptor (beta chain) was seen a few times. Its antigen is unknown. These data originate in a study of cytomegalovirus exposure and HLA in healthy donors. For the study at large: Genotyping showed around 80% of approximately 430 donors falling in the Caucasian-associated ancestry cluster.

General observations from the study: Certain sequence variants were highly shared and formed a cluster, and this cluster was likely a sequencing artifact. Analysis performed later showed TCR beta chains linked to HLA being more clonally expanded than equally common others.

Donors were ostensibly healthy at sampling, although undocumented immune exposures were probable. The CDR3 loop spans 13 amino acids. Per the germline V gene, CDR1 is SQVTM and CDR2 is ANQGSEA. Germline trimming cut 7 bases from V and 2 bases from J; bases unmatched to any gene: 7. The PCR used 60 Vbeta and 13 Jbeta primers. This table comes from immunoSEQ multiplex PCR, and its TCRdb copy is limited to in-frame clones, with some not included. The sample consists of around 97,000 clones, less than 9.5% of them appearing once. The clonotype comes from a man between 50 and 59 years old in good health and CMV-seropositive. Input material: PBMCs. The V and J genes are TRBV29-1 and TRBJ1-1; 7 nucleotides line up with TRBD1. CDR3 DNA: TGCAGCGCCTTGACAGGGTACAACACTGAAGCTTTCTTT. Amino acids: CSALTGYNTEAFF. Full variable domain (remainder filled in from reference TRBV29-1 and TRBJ1-1): SAVISQKPSRDICQRGTSLTIQCQVDSQVTMMFWYRQQPGQSLTLIATANQGSEATYESGFVIDKFPISRPNLTFSTLTVSNMSPEDSSIYLCSALTGYNTEAFFGQGTRLTVV.